Following are 32 T cell receptor beta chains from one sample sequenced in a study of T-cell memory formation after mild COVID-19. From the 5' RACE reads, TCRdb called clonotypes with MiXCR, one entry per CDR3 protein. The data hold about 340,000 distinct CDR3 sequences, with 13% observed a single time. What was sequenced was PBMCs or a T cell subset sorted from them (not recorded which). Receptor source: a man aged 18-30 years who had mild COVID-19 (a few samples of this study predate the infection). Cell type and time point are not known.

The chain combines TRBV4-3 with TRBJ1-1; no reliable D call. Germline V gives CDR1 LGHNA, CDR2 YSLEER. This CDR3 is 16 amino acids long. Trimming took off 4 bases at V and 0 bases at J, with 15 bases between the two ends. The CDR3 nucleotides are TGCGCCAGCAGCCCAACAGCCTGGGAGGTGAACACTGAAGCTTTCTTT. Translating gives CASSPTAWEVNTEAFF.

In regard to this clonotype: The junction departs from germline at one end; a sequencing error may be responsible. The chain combines TRBV11-2 with TRBJ2-1; D perhaps matches TRBD1 (5 bases). Germline V gene sequence: CDR1 SGHAT, CDR2 FQNNGV. The CDR3 covers 12 residues. CDR3 amino acids: CASSLALQGLSF. Here the CDR3 DNA reads TGTGCCAGCAGCTTAGCTCTGCAGGGATTATCGTTC. Full variable domain (remainder filled in from reference TRBV11-2 and TRBJ2-1): EAGVAQSPRYKIIEKRQSVAFWCNPISGHATLYWYQQILGQGPKLLIQFQNNGVVDDSQLPKDRFSAERLKGVDSTLKIQPAKLEDSAVYLCASSLALQGLSFGPGTRLTVL.

The V gene is TRBV5-4, the J gene TRBJ2-7; TRBD1 is a possible D gene (5 bases). Trimming took 0 bases from V and 1 from J, leaving 11 bases between them. Germline V gene sequence: CDR1 SGHNT, CDR2 YYREEE (reference sequence). CDR3 length: 15 residues. CDR3 sequence: CASSLAVRASYEQYV. CDR3 DNA sequence: TGTGCCAGCAGCTTGGCCGTCAGGGCATCCTACGAGCAGTACGTC.

This chain connects TRBV19 to TRBJ1-6; weak D call: TRBD1 (6 bases). V was trimmed by 7 bases and J by 14 bases, leaving 27 bases between them. There are 16 residues in the CDR3. Germline CDR1 and CDR2: LNHDA and SQIVND (reference sequence). CDR3 loop: CASTLSSRDTWQALHF. DNA for the CDR3: TGTGCCAGTACCCTTTCGTCCCGGGACACCTGGCAGGCCCTCCACTTT.

This clonotype came up a few times. V and J are TRBV6-5 and TRBJ1-1, with D perhaps TRBD1 (6 bases). Germline CDR1 is MNHEY and CDR2 is SVGAGI. The CDR3 spans 15 residues. V gave up 8 bases and J gave up 1 base, with 17 bases separating them. The CDR3: CASSTGSLGNTEAFF. For the CDR3, the DNA is TGTGCCAGCTCGACAGGTTCTTTGGGGAACACTGAAGCTTTCTTT.

In its sample, this clonotype was seen a few times. The chain has TRBV7-2 and TRBJ2-5; maybe TRBD2 (6 bases). Per germline, CDR1 SGHTA and CDR2 FQGNSA. V shed 1 base and J shed 5 bases, with 14 bases lying between them. The CDR3 is made up of 15 amino acids. CDR3 DNA: TGTGCCAGCAGCTTAGTCGCTAGAAGCGGGGAGACCCAGTACTTC. As protein: CASSLVARSGETQYF. Looking up the rest from reference TRBV7-2 and TRBJ2-5 gives the full variable domain: GAGVSQSPSNKVTEKGKDVELRCDPISGHTALYWYRQSLGQGLEFLIYFQGNSAPDKSGLPSDRFSAERTGGSVSTLTIQRTQQEDSAVYLCASSLVARSGETQYFGPGTRLLVL.

The chain combines TRBV12-3 or TRBV12-4 with TRBJ1-5, with D perhaps matching TRBD1 (5 bases). With 3 bases removed from V and 4 bases from J, the gap between germline ends came to 10 bases. The CDR3 covers 14 residues. The chain's CDR3 is CASSFRRGNQPQHF. The CDR3 DNA follows: TGTGCCAGCAGTTTCAGACGGGGGAATCAGCCCCAGCATTTT.

In its sample, this clonotype was seen a few times. The V and J genes are TRBV20-1 and TRBJ2-2, with unresolved D. Germline V gene sequence: CDR1 DFQATT, CDR2 SNEGSKA (reference sequence). The CDR3 consists of 13 residues. V gave up 6 bases and J gave up 2 bases, with 10 bases separating them. The CDR3 loop is CSADDGNTGELFF. CDR3 sequence (DNA): TGCAGTGCCGACGACGGAAACACCGGGGAGCTGTTTTTT.

V gene TRBV11-2 combines with J gene TRBJ2-7; no clear D gene. The germline V gene has CDR1 SGHAT and CDR2 FQNNGV. Trimming took off 4 bases at V and 6 bases at J, with 10 bases between the two ends. This CDR3 spans 12 amino acids. The CDR3: CASSSQVTEQYF. CDR3 coding DNA: TGTGCCAGCAGCTCCCAGGTTACCGAGCAGTACTTC.

The chain is built from TRBV7-9 and TRBJ2-5, with 10 bases matching TRBD2. This CDR3 has 15 residues. Per germline, CDR1 SEHNR and CDR2 FQNEAQ (reference sequence). V lost 3 bases and J lost 3; bases outside the gene matches: 4. As DNA, the CDR3 is TGTGCCAGCAGCTTGTGGCTAGCGGGGGAAGAGACCCAGTACTTC. Its translation is CASSLWLAGEETQYF.

This clonotype was found many times. The chain uses TRBV6-2 or TRBV6-3 and TRBJ2-7; D might be TRBD2 (5 bases). V was pared by 6 bases and J by 2 bases, with 20 bases between. This CDR3 region has 16 residues. Germline V gives CDR1 MNHEY, CDR2 SVGEGT. In nucleotides, the CDR3 is TGTGCCAGCAGCTCCCCCCGAGGGCGAATACCCTACGAGCAGTACGTC. This gives the protein CASSSPRGRIPYEQYV.

This clonotype was counted between two and nine times. The chain links TRBV6-2 or TRBV6-3 to TRBJ2-2; 8 bases agree with TRBD2. The germline V gene encodes CDR1 MNHEY and CDR2 SVGEGT. The CDR3 is 16 residues long. Trimming removed 3 bases from V and 6 bases from J; junction bases left unmatched: 9. CDR3 DNA sequence: TGTGCCAGCAGTTATAGCCGGGGGGGACGACCCGGGGAGCTGTTTTTT. It is translated as CASSYSRGGRPGELFF.

This clonotype appeared many times. This chain's CDR3 is CASSSTAQGRDTQYF. The CDR3 DNA sequence: TGTGCCAGCAGTTCTACAGCCCAAGGCAGAGATACGCAGTATTTT. The chain uses TRBV12-3 or TRBV12-4 and TRBJ2-3; D is ambiguous. The CDR3 runs to 15 residues. The V and J ends lost 4 bases and 5 bases respectively, with 16 bases between them.

This clonotype was seen more than once but under ten times. V is TRBV7-3 and J is TRBJ1-2; the D is unclear. The CDR3 consists of 13 residues. V was clipped by 5 bases and J by 8 bases, with 15 bases between them. CDR1 and CDR2 from the germline V gene are SGHTA and FQGTGA. CDR3 DNA sequence: TGTGCCAGCAGCCTTGGACGCCGCAGGGGCTACACCTTC. This translates into CASSLGRRRGYTF.

This chain joins TRBV6-2 or TRBV6-3 and TRBJ1-5, with D tentatively TRBD1 (6 bases). CDR1 MNHEY and CDR2 SVGEGT come from the germline V gene. The CDR3 is made up of 16 amino acids. The V and J ends lost 6 bases and 3 bases respectively, with 18 bases between them. CDR3 sequence reads: CASSSGATGYNQPQHF. CDR3 DNA: TGTGCCAGCAGCTCCGGGGCTACAGGGTACAATCAGCCCCAGCATTTT.

The rearrangement links TRBV7-2 to TRBJ2-7; no firm D call. CDR1 SGHTA and CDR2 FQGNSA come from the germline V gene. With 5 bases removed from V and 3 bases from J, the gap between germline ends came to 11 bases. The CDR3 runs 13 residues. The DNA of the CDR3 is TGTGCCAGCAGCCCCAGGACCATCTACGAGCAGTACTTC. Protein product: CASSPRTIYEQYF.

This clonotype was counted a few times. The V and J genes are TRBV20-1 and TRBJ2-2; D not resolved. From germline, CDR1 is DFQATT and CDR2 SNEGSKA (reference sequence). The CDR3 has 19 residues. Deletions cut 1 base from V and 0 bases from J, with 21 bases between. The CDR3 here is CSARGRRTSVATNTGELFF. DNA for the CDR3: TGCAGTGCTAGAGGTCGGCGGACCTCTGTGGCGACGAACACCGGGGAGCTGTTTTTT.

As DNA, the CDR3 is TGTGCCAGCAGCCTCGAGGAGGGACAGACCTTTGGCACTGAAGCTTTCTTT. It specifies CASSLEEGQTFGTEAFF. The chain couples TRBV3-1 to TRBJ1-1, with 7 bases that match TRBD1. The trim removed 4 bases at V and 4 bases at J, leaving 15 bases unmatched. The CDR3 has 17 residues. Germline V gives CDR1 LGHDT, CDR2 YNNKEL (reference sequence).

The chain carries TRBV19 and TRBJ1-1; 10 bases map to TRBD1. CDR1 is LNHDA, CDR2 SQIVND, per germline (reference sequence). CDR3 length equals 15 residues. The J segment lost 4 bases and the V segment lost 5 bases, leaving 7 bases of the junction unmatched. CDR3 amino acids: CASSDFGQGGTEAFF. CDR3 nucleotides: TGTGCCAGTAGTGACTTCGGACAGGGGGGCACTGAAGCTTTCTTT.

This clonotype was counted only a few times. The V call is TRBV7-9, the J call TRBJ2-1; D is undetermined. This CDR3 spans 15 amino acids. V was pared by 6 bases and J by 0 bases, with 12 bases between. Germline V gives CDR1 SEHNR, CDR2 FQNEAQ (reference sequence). The CDR3 coding sequence is TGTGCCAGCAGTACTACCGTAAGCTCCTACAATGAGCAGTTCTTC. Translated, it gives CASSTTVSSYNEQFF.

This clonotype was observed a handful of times. The chain couples TRBV7-2 to TRBJ1-1; D is perhaps TRBD1 (6 bases). Germline values: CDR1 SGHTA, CDR2 FQGNSA. There are 17 residues in the CDR3. V lost 2 bases and J 12 bases, leaving 28 bases between the germline ends. The CDR3 here is CASSLRGRAYSAQITFF. Here the CDR3 DNA reads TGTGCCAGCAGCTTAAGGGGGAGGGCTTATTCCGCCCAGATTACTTTCTTT.

The table lists this clonotype with a few counts. The chain combines TRBV6-5 with TRBJ1-6; D gene uncertain. CDR3 length: 12 amino acids. Trimming removed 6 bases from V and 5 bases from J, with 5 bases in between. Germline CDR1 reads MNHEY; CDR2 reads SVGAGI. CDR3 amino acids: CASRRDNSPLHF. CDR3 DNA: TGTGCCAGCAGGAGGGATAATTCACCCCTCCACTTT.

Many counts were recorded for this clonotype. The V call is TRBV20-1, the J call TRBJ1-5; perhaps TRBD1 as D (5 bases). V lost 2 bases, J lost 1 base, and 9 bases lay in between. The CDR3 has 14 amino acids. The germline CDR1 and CDR2 sequences are DFQATT and SNEGSKA (reference sequence). The CDR3: CSARIRQSNQPQHF. The CDR3 DNA follows: TGCAGTGCTAGAATCCGACAGAGCAATCAGCCCCAGCATTTT.

The chain recombines TRBV14 with TRBJ2-4, with D unclear. Germline V lookup: CDR1 SGHDN, CDR2 FVKESK. Trimming pared 4 bases from V and 3 bases from J, leaving 16 bases between. The length of the CDR3 is 16 residues. The CDR3 DNA sequence: TGTGCCAGCAGCCCTACCGGCGTAGGAGTCAAAAACATTCAGTACTTC. Its translation is CASSPTGVGVKNIQYF.

This clonotype was picked up a small number of times. The rearrangement links TRBV7-9 to TRBJ1-1; D uncertain. This CDR3 is 18 amino acids long. V gave up 4 bases and J gave up 5 bases, with 26 bases separating them. Germline V gene lookup returns CDR1 SEHNR and CDR2 FQNEAQ (reference sequence). The CDR3 protein is CASSSVRWEGGIATEAFF. The CDR3 coding sequence is TGTGCCAGCAGCTCGGTACGGTGGGAGGGAGGCATTGCGACTGAAGCTTTCTTT.

This rearrangement joins TRBV7-2 to TRBJ2-3; D unresolved. Per germline, CDR1 SGHTA and CDR2 FQGNSA. V was clipped by 0 bases and J by 4 bases, with 5 bases between them. This CDR3 has 13 residues. CDR3 protein: CASSLAWSDTQYF. CDR3 in DNA: TGTGCCAGCAGCTTAGCGTGGTCAGATACGCAGTATTTT.

This clonotype appeared a few times. The V gene is TRBV20-1, the J gene TRBJ1-1; TRBD1 might be the D (5 bases). Trimming removed 3 bases from V and 9 bases from J, with 23 bases in between. This CDR3 is 15 amino acids long. CDR1 and CDR2 (germline): DFQATT, SNEGSKA (reference sequence). The CDR3 loop reads CSARPNPGRTKKAFF. For the CDR3, the DNA is TGCAGTGCTAGGCCCAACCCGGGACGTACAAAAAAAGCTTTCTTT.

This chain links TRBV19 with TRBJ2-7; tentatively, D is TRBD1 or TRBD2 (6 bases each). The CDR3 has 13 residues. Germline lookup yields CDR1 LNHDA and CDR2 SQIVND (reference sequence). V dropped 1 base and J dropped 6 bases, with 10 bases sitting between them. The CDR3 loop reads CASSIAGGREQYF. DNA of the CDR3: TGTGCCAGTAGTATAGCCGGGGGCCGCGAGCAGTACTTC.

As DNA, the CDR3 is TGTGCCAGTTCGAGGGGTTACGGTTACGAGCAGTACGTC. It specifies CASSRGYGYEQYV. The V and J genes are TRBV19 and TRBJ2-7; the D call may be TRBD1 or TRBD2 (5 bases each). This CDR3 comprises 13 residues. Deletions cut 8 bases from V and 4 bases from J, with 15 bases between. CDR1 is LNHDA and CDR2 is SQIVND in the germline V gene (reference sequence).

V usage is TRBV20-1 and J usage is TRBJ2-3; 7 bases are a match to TRBD2. Germline V gene data show CDR1 as DFQATT and CDR2 as SNEGSKA (reference sequence). The V and J ends lost 3 bases and 4 bases, in that order; junction bases with no gene match: 4. The CDR3 loop spans 13 amino acids. The CDR3 bases are TGCAGTGCTAGGGCTAGCGGTGCAGATACGCAGTATTTT. This sequence encodes CSARASGADTQYF.

The table lists this clonotype with a few counts. This chain joins TRBV7-2 and TRBJ1-2; 8 bases are a match to TRBD1. Germline V CDR1 and CDR2: SGHTA, FQGNSA. This CDR3 spans 15 amino acids. The J segment lost 0 bases and the V segment lost 5 bases, leaving 5 bases of the junction unmatched. CDR3 coding DNA: TGTGCCAGCAGCCCCCAGGGGGCAGCTAACTATGGCTACACCTTC. It is translated as CASSPQGAANYGYTF.

This chain joins TRBV9 and TRBJ1-1; D perhaps matches TRBD1 (6 bases). The CDR3 extends over 13 amino acids. Trimming took off 4 bases at V and 4 bases at J, with 11 bases between the two ends. Germline V CDR1 and CDR2: SGDLS, YYNGEE. The CDR3 nucleotides read TGTGCCAGCAGCCCCGGGGGCAGCACTGAAGCTTTCTTT. Its protein is CASSPGGSTEAFF.